The sequence of this T cell receptor (beta chain) was determined in a study of CD8 T cells in ankylosing spondylitis. CDR1 and CDR2 (germline): DFQATT, SNEGSKA (reference sequence). CDR3 size: 11 residues. TCRdb re-called the 5' RACE reads through MiXCR, storing one row per CDR3 protein. The table includes fewer than 400,000 distinct CDR3 sequences, 14% to 15% detected once. Sequencing used blood, either unsorted or a sorted T cell fraction (not recorded which). The rearrangement uses TRBV20-1 and TRBJ1-1, with unresolved D. The sequence was collected from a male donor with ankylosing spondylitis or in good health (not recorded which). CDR3 region: CRAGQNTEAFF. The CDR3 bases are TGCAGGGCAGGCCAGAACACTGAAGCTTTCTTT.